This TCR beta chain appears in the sequencing data of a study of cytomegalovirus exposure and HLA in healthy donors. V gave up 9 bases and J gave up 1 base, with 9 bases separating them. Per the germline V gene, CDR1 is LGHNT and CDR2 is FRNRAP. The CDR3 length is 12 residues. Researchers ran the PCR with 60 Vbeta and 13 Jbeta primers. The data were produced by immunoSEQ multiplex PCR, yet TCRdb's version contains in-frame clones alone and is incomplete. This repertoire shows 100,000 to 150,000 clones, 75% to 85% found once; its top ten account for around 8%. This chain joins TRBV12-5 and TRBJ1-2; weak D call: TRBD1 (5 bases). The sequencing input was PBMCs. This TCR was sampled from a female donor in good health and CMV-seropositive. CDR3 in DNA: TGTGCTAGCCTCAGGGATAACTATGGCTACACCTTC. Its protein product is CASLRDNYGYTF.